This is a list of T cell receptor beta chains from one sample in a study of naive and memory T cell subsets. TCRdb redid the calling of the 5' RACE reads with MiXCR, one entry per CDR3 protein. The table has about 48,000 distinct CDR3 sequences, around 5% seen once. These receptors were obtained from a female donor in good health. Both conserved end residues are part of each CDR3. The D gene is left open where the match is weak.

>TRBD1|TRBV12-3/TRBV12-4
CASTGQGSGSEKLFF
>-|TRBV20-1
CSADTGWGANVLTF
>-|TRBV7-2
CASSRDRDNSNQPQHF
>-|TRBV7-6
CASSLAPSGEGFSYQPQHF
>-|TRBV5-6
CASSYATSYEQYF
>TRBD2|TRBV3-1
CASSQVASGSRSYNEQFF
>-|TRBV27
CASSLTSNSNQPQHF
>-|TRBV7-9
CASSLAGSGANVLTF
>TRBD2|TRBV28
CASSPPGGGLETQYF
>-|TRBV7-8
CASSLRDNSPLHF
>-|TRBV5-1
CASSLVQSYEQYF
>-|TRBV28
CASSSFASYNSPLHF
>TRBD2|TRBV3-1
CASSSRTSGSSDTQYF
>-|TRBV7-9
CASSLDRNNYGDTF
>-|TRBV29-1
CSVDGRLTDTQYF
>-|TRBV14
CASSRLRGTEAFF
>-|TRBV6-1
CASSDGSGANVLTF
>-|TRBV29-1
CSDSQVTSYEQYF
>-|TRBV10-3
CAISADERREPQHF
>-|TRBV7-2
CASSLNRLGGELFF
>-|TRBV13
CASSWGKETQYF
>TRBD2|TRBV2
CASRQLAGGYNEQFF
>-|TRBV29-1
CSVGDIANTGELFF
>TRBD1|TRBV28
CASSLAWDRRVSGANVLTF
>TRBD1|TRBV10-3
CAISGDRGVNTEAFF
>-|TRBV18
CASSPPEGSHGYTF
>-|TRBV5-1
CASSLSGYEKLFF
>TRBD1|TRBV2
CASSEARGTGSNQPQHF
>-|TRBV28
CASSLGGTEDYGYTF
>-|TRBV2
CATLISVGTLRTKNIQYF
>-|TRBV20-1
CSARSRGEQFF
>TRBD1|TRBV5-4
CASSPPGQGVGYEQYF
>TRBD2|TRBV5-6
CASTLPGRARTGELFF
>-|TRBV7-9
CASSWRTEVQKLFF
>-|TRBV6-2/TRBV6-3
CASRTVYNEQFF
>TRBD2|TRBV20-1
CSARGTSGNLYNEQFF
>-|TRBV5-4
CASSLGPMNTEAFF
>-|TRBV20-1
CSASPGGTNEKLFF
>TRBD1|TRBV14
CASSQGQGWNQPQHF
>-|TRBV7-8
CASSLETTGGTPAYEQYF
>TRBD1|TRBV12-3/TRBV12-4
CASTLTGGNTEAFF
>TRBD1|TRBV7-9
CASSQTGENTEAFF
>TRBD1|TRBV6-5
CASSYLHRGLDTEAFF
>TRBD2|TRBV20-1
CSASGLAGDRWQYF
>-|TRBV20-1
CSVLQTQSRDEQYF
>-|TRBV29-1
CSASGQANTEAFF
>-|TRBV7-6
CASSRSQGGYNEQFF